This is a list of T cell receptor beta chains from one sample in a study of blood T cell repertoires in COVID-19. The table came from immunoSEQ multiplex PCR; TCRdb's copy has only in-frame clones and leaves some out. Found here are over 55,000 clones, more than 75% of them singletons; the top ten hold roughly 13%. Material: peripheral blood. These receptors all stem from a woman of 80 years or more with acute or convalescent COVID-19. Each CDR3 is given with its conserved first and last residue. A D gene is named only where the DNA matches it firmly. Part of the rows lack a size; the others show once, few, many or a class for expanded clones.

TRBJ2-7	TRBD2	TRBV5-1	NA	CASSLAGRAGEVNEQYF	TGCGCCAGCAGCTTGGCCGGGAGAGCGGGAGAGGTGAACGAGCAGTACTTC
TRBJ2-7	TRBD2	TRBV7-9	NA	CASSFLAGGPDYEQYF	TGTGCCAGCAGCTTCCTAGCGGGAGGGCCAGACTACGAGCAGTACTTC
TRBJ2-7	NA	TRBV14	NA	CASSQDVAGIYEQYF	TGTGCCAGCAGCCAAGATGTGGCGGGGATCTACGAGCAGTACTTC
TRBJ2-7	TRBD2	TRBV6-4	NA	CASSLSQKRDSYEQYF	TGTGCCAGCAGCCTCTCGCAAAAGCGGGACTCCTACGAGCAGTACTTC
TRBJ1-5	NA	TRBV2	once	CASSDGDMPNQPQHF	TGTGCCAGCAGTGATGGGGACATGCCGAATCAGCCCCAGCATTTT
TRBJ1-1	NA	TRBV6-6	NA	CASSYSTARYTEAFF	TGTGCCAGCAGTTACTCGACAGCAAGGTACACTGAAGCTTTCTTT
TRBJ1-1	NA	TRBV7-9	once	CASSVTSGAEAFF	TGTGCCAGCAGTGTGACCTCAGGGGCTGAAGCTTTCTTT
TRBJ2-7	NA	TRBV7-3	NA	CASSLKWDSEQYF	TGTGCCAGCAGCTTAAAGTGGGACTCGGAGCAGTACTTC
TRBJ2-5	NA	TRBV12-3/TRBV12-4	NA	CASSGQEETQYF	TGTGCCAGCAGTGGGCAGGAAGAGACCCAGTACTTC
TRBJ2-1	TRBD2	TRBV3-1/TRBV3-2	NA	CASSLSGAGNEQFF	TGTGCCAGCAGCCTTAGCGGAGCGGGGAATGAGCAGTTCTTC
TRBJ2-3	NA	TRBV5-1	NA	CASSLWRRSPSTDTQYF	TGCGCCAGCAGCCTCTGGCGCAGGTCTCCCAGCACAGATACGCAGTATTTT
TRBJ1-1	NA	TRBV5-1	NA	CASSDRINTEAFF	TGCGCCAGCAGCGACAGGATAAACACTGAAGCTTTCTTT
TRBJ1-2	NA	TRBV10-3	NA	CAISEGRYLNYGYTF	TGTGCCATCAGTGAAGGCAGGTACCTTAACTATGGCTACACCTTC
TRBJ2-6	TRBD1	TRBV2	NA	CASRRGRGQANVLTF	TGTGCCAGCAGGAGGGGCAGGGGGCAGGCCAACGTCCTGACTTTC
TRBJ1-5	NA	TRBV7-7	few	CASSRRDIENQPQHF	TGTGCCAGCAGCCGCCGGGACATAGAAAATCAGCCCCAGCATTTT
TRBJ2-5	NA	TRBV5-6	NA	CASSFGQGETQYF	TGTGCCAGCAGCTTCGGGCAGGGGGAGACCCAGTACTTC
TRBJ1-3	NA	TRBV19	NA	CASSISVISGNTIYF	TGTGCCAGTAGTATATCTGTTATCTCTGGAAACACCATATATTTT
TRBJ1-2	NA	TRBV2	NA	CASTVGGYGYTF	TGTGCCAGCACCGTAGGGGGCTATGGCTACACCTTC
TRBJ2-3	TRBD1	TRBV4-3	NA	CASSRGQGLPEDTQYF	TGCGCCAGCAGCCGGGGACAGGGGCTCCCCGAAGATACGCAGTATTTT
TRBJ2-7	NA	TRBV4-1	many	CASSQDVPGTSFYEQYF	TGCGCCAGCAGCCAAGATGTCCCCGGGACTTCCTTCTACGAGCAGTACTTC
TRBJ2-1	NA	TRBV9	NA	CASSVEGVHEQFF	TGTGCCAGCAGCGTAGAGGGGGTCCATGAGCAGTTCTTC
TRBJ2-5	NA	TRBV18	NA	CASSAYSGKETQYF	TGTGCCAGCTCAGCGTACTCAGGGAAAGAGACCCAGTACTTC